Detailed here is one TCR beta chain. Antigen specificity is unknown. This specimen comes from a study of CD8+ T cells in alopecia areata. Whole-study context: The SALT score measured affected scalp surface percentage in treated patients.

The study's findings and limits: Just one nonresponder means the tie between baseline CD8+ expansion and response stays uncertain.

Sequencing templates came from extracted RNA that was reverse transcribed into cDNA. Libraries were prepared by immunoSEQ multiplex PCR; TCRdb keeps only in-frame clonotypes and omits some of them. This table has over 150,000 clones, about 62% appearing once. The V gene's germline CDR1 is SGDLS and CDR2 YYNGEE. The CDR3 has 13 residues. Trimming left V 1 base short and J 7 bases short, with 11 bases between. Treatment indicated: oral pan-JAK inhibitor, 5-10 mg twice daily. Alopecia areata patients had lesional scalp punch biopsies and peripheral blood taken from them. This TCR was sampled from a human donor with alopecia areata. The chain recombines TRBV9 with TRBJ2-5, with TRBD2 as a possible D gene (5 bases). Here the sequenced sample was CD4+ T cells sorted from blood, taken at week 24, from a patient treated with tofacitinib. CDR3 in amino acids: CASSVFGAGTQYF. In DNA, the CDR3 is TGTGCCAGCAGCGTATTCGGTGCGGGGACCCAGTACTTC.